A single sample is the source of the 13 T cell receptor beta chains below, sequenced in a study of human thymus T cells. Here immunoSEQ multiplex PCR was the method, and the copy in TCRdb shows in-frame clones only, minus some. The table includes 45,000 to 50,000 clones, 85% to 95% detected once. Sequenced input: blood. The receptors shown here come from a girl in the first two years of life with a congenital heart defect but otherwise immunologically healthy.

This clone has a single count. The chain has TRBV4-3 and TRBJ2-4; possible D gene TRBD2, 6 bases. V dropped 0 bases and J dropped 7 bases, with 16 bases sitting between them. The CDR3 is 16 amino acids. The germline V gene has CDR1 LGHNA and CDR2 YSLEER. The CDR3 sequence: CASSQDLGHAGNIQYF. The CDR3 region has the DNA TGCGCCAGCAGCCAAGATTTGGGGCATGCGGGGAACATTCAGTACTTC.

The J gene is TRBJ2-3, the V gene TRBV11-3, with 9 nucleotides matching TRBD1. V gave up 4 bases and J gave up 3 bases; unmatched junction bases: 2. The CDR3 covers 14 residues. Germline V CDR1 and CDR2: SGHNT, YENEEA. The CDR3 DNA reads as TGTGCCAGCAGCTCACAGGGGGCGACAGATACGCAGTATTTT. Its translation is CASSSQGATDTQYF.

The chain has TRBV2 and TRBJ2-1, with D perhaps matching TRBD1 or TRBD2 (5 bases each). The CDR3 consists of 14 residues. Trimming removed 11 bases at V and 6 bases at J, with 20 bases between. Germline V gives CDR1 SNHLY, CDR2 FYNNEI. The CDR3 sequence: CAYLTGPRVNEQFF. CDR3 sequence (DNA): TGTGCCTATCTGACGGGGCCCCGCGTCAATGAGCAGTTCTTC.

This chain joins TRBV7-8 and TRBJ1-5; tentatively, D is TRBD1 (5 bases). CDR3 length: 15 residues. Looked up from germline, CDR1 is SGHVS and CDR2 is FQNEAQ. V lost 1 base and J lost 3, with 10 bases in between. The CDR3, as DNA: TGTGCCAGCAGCTTAGATCCGGGGCCCAATCAGCCCCAGCATTTT. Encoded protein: CASSLDPGPNQPQHF.

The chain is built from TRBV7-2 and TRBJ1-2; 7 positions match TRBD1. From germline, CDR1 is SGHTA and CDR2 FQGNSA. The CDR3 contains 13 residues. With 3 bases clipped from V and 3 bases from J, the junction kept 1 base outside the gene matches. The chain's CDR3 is CASSFGQDYGYTF. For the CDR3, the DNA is TGTGCCAGCAGCTTTGGACAGGACTATGGCTACACCTTC. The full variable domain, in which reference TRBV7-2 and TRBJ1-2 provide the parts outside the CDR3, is GAGVSQSPSNKVTEKGKDVELRCDPISGHTALYWYRQSLGQGLEFLIYFQGNSAPDKSGLPSDRFSAERTGGSVSTLTIQRTQQEDSAVYLCASSFGQDYGYTFGSGTRLTVV.

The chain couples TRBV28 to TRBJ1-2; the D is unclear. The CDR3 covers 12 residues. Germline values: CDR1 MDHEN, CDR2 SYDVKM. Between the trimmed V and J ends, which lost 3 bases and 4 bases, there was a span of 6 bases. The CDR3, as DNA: TGTGCCAGCAGTTTTAGGCCCTATGGCTACACCTTC. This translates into CASSFRPYGYTF.

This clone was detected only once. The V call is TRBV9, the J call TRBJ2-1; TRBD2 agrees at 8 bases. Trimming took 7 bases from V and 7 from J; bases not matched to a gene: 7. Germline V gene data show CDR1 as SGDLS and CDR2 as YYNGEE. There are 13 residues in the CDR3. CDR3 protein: CASAGGPGNEQFF. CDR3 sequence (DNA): TGTGCCAGCGCGGGAGGCCCGGGGAATGAGCAGTTCTTC.

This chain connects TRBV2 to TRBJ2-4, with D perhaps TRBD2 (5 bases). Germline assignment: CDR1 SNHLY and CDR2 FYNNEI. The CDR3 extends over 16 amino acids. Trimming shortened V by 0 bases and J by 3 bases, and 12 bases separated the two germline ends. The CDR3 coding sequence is TGTGCCAGCAGTGAAGCTAGGACTTGGGGCAAAAACATTCAGTACTTC. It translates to CASSEARTWGKNIQYF.

This CDR3 reads CASSSAGTRYF. The CDR3 region has the DNA TGCGCCAGCAGCTCTGCAGGGACCAGGTATTTT. The V gene is TRBV5-1, the J gene TRBJ2-3; D may be TRBD1 or TRBD2 (5 bases each). Trimming stripped 3 bases from V and 14 bases from J, with 13 bases between. Germline CDR1 reads SGHRS; CDR2 reads YFSETQ. CDR3 length equals 11 residues.

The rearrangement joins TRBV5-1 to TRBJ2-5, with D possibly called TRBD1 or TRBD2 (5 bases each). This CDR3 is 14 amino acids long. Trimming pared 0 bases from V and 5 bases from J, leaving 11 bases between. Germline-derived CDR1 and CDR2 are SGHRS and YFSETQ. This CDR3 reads CASSLDGGVETQYF. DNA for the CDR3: TGCGCCAGCAGCTTGGATGGGGGAGTGGAGACCCAGTACTTC.

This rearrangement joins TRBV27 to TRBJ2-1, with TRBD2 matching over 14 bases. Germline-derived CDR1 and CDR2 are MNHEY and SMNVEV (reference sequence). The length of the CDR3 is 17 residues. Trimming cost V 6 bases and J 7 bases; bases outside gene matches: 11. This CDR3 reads CASSPRLAGGRGNEQFF. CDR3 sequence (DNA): TGTGCCAGCAGCCCCCGACTAGCGGGAGGGAGAGGGAATGAGCAGTTCTTC.

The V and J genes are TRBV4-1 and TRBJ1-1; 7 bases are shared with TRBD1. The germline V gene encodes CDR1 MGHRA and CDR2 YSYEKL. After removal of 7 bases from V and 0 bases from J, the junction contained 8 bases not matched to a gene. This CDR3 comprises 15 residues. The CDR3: CASTAWGQMNTEAFF. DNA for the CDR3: TGCGCCAGCACTGCGTGGGGACAGATGAACACTGAAGCTTTCTTT.

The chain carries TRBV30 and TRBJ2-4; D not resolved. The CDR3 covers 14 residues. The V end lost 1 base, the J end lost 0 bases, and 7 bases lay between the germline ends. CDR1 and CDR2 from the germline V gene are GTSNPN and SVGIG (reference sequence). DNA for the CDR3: TGTGCCTGGAGTGGGACGGTAGCCAAAAACATTCAGTACTTC. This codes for CAWSGTVAKNIQYF. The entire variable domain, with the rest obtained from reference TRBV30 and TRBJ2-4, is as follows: SQTIHQWPATLVQPVGSPLSLECTVEGTSNPNLYWYRQAAGRGLQLLFYSVGIGQISSEVPQNLSASRPQDRQFILSSKKLLLSDSGFYLCAWSGTVAKNIQYFGAGTRLSVL.